This T cell receptor beta chain was identified in a study of T-cell memory formation after mild COVID-19. This clonotype showed up just a few times. V was pared by 3 bases and J by 3 bases, with 12 bases between. This CDR3 contains 16 residues. The V gene's germline CDR1 is SNHLY and CDR2 FYNNEI. MiXCR was run by TCRdb on the 5' RACE reads, yielding one entry per CDR3 protein. This table holds over 350,000 distinct CDR3 sequences, approximately 25% found once. The chain uses TRBV2 and TRBJ1-6, with D hard to call. This clonotype originated in an adult woman who had mild COVID-19 (a few samples of this study predate the infection). Cell type and time point are not known. The sequenced sample was PBMCs or a T cell subset sorted from them (not recorded which). The CDR3 region is CASSDRAGDYNSPLHF. The CDR3 region has the DNA TGTGCCAGCAGTGATAGGGCCGGGGACTATAATTCACCCCTCCACTTT.